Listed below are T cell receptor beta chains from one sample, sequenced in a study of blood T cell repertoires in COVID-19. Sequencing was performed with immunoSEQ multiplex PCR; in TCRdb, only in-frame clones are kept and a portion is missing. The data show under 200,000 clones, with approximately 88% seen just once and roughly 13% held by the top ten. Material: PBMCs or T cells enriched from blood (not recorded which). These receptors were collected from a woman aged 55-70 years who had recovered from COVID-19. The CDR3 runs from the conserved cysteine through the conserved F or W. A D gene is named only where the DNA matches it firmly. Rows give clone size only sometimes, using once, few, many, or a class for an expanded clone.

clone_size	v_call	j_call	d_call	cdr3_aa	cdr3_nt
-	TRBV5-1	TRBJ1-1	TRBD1	CASSIDPGTGTEAFF	TGCGCCAGCAGCATAGACCCCGGGACAGGGACTGAAGCTTTCTTT
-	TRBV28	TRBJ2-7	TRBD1	CAIRRGQGSYEQYF	TGTGCCATCCGAAGGGGACAGGGATCCTACGAGCAGTACTTC
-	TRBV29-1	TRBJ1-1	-	CSVGGMNTEAFF	TGCAGCGTCGGAGGGATGAACACTGAAGCTTTCTTT
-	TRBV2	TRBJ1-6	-	CASSGGIALGSPLHF	TGTGCCAGCAGTGGAGGGATAGCTCTAGGGTCACCCCTCCACTTT
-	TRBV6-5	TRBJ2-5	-	CASSYLGARTQYF	TGTGCCAGCAGTTACTTAGGGGCAAGGACCCAGTACTTC
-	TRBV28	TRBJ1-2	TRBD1	CASSFPGTDNYGYTF	TGTGCCAGCAGTTTCCCCGGGACAGATAACTATGGCTACACCTTC
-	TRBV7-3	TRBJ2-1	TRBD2	CASSLGQTSGSFGNEQFF	TGTGCCAGCAGCCTAGGGCAAACTAGCGGGAGCTTCGGCAATGAGCAGTTCTTC
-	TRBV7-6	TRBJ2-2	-	CASSWIAANTGELFF	TGTGCCAGCAGCTGGATAGCGGCGAACACCGGGGAGCTGTTTTTT
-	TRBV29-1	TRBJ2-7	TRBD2	CSVALAGTPDWDFF	TGCAGCGTTGCTCTAGCGGGGACACCTGATTGGGACTTCTTC
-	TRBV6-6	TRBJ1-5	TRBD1	CASSSAGGRQPQHF	TGTGCCAGCAGTTCTGCAGGGGGTAGACAGCCCCAGCATTTT
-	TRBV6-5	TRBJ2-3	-	CASSLTGTDTQYF	TGTGCCAGCAGCCTGACGGGGACAGATACGCAGTATTTT
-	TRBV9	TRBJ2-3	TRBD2	CASSLGLAGIDTQYF	TGTGCCAGCAGCCTAGGACTAGCGGGAATAGATACGCAGTATTTT
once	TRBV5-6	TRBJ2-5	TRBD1	CASSPGGALETQYF	TGTGCCAGCAGCCCAGGGGGCGCATTAGAGACCCAGTACTTC
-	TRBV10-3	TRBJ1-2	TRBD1	CAISDGRGIGYTF	TGTGCCATCAGTGACGGCAGGGGGATTGGCTACACCTTC
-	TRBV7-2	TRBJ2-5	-	CASSTTGPQETQYF	TGTGCCAGCAGCACCACAGGGCCCCAAGAGACCCAGTACTTC
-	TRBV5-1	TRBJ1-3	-	CASSSQGSGNTIYF	TGCGCCAGCAGCTCCCAGGGGTCTGGAAACACCATATATTTT
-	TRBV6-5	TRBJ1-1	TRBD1	CASSWDRRTSTEAFF	TGTGCCAGCAGTTGGGACAGGCGGACGAGCACTGAAGCTTTCTTT
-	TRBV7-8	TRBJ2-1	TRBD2	CASSLPHFSGRGGSNEQFF	TGTGCCAGCAGCCTACCACACTTTAGCGGGAGGGGGGGAAGCAATGAGCAGTTCTTC
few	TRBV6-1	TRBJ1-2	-	CASSEPGWYGYTF	TGTGCCAGCAGTGAGCCAGGGTGGTATGGCTACACCTTC
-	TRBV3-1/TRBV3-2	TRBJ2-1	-	CASSQTSGKREQFF	TGTGCCAGCAGCCAAACTTCCGGGAAACGTGAGCAGTTCTTC
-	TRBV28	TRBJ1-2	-	CASRGQNYGYTF	TGTGCCAGCCGGGGACAAAACTATGGCTACACCTTC
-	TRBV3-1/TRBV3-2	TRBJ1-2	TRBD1	CASSHPGQGWDGYTF	TGTGCCAGCAGCCATCCGGGACAGGGGTGGGATGGCTACACCTTC
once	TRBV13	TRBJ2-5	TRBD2	CASRRKGTSLETQYF	TGTGCCAGCAGACGGAAGGGGACTAGCCTAGAGACCCAGTACTTC
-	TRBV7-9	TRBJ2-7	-	CASRNRVGRTYEQYF	TGTGCCAGCAGAAATCGGGTCGGCCGGACCTACGAGCAGTACTTC
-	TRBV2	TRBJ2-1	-	CASNPTEYNEQFF	TGTGCCAGTAACCCGACAGAATACAATGAGCAGTTCTTC
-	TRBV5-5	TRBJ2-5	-	CASSSQRGGETQYF	TGTGCCAGCAGCTCTCAAAGGGGGGGAGAGACCCAGTACTTC
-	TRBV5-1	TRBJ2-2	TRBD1	CASSLAGQGAQAGELFF	TGCGCCAGCAGCTTGGCGGGACAGGGGGCTCAAGCCGGGGAGCTGTTTTTT
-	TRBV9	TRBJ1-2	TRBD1	CASSVDGTGTLYGYTF	TGTGCCAGCAGCGTAGATGGGACAGGGACCCTCTATGGCTACACCTTC
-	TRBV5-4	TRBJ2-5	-	CASSLPRGETQYF	TGTGCCAGCAGCTTGCCGCGAGGAGAGACCCAGTACTTC
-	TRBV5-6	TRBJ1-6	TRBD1	CASSWGTGAGSPLHF	TGTGCCAGCAGCTGGGGGACAGGGGCAGGATCACCCCTCCACTTT
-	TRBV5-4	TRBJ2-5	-	CASSLAREETQYF	TGTGCCAGCAGCTTGGCGAGAGAAGAGACCCAGTACTTC
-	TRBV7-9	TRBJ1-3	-	CASSSFLTGIAGNTIYF	TGTGCCAGCAGCTCCTTCCTGACAGGCATAGCTGGAAACACCATATATTTT
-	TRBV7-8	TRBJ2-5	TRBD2	CASSLGLGIETQYF	TGTGCCAGCAGCCTCGGACTAGGAATAGAGACCCAGTACTTC
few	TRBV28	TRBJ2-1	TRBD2	CASSFNMYELAGFSYNEQFF	TGTGCCAGCAGTTTTAATATGTACGAGTTAGCGGGATTCTCCTACAATGAGCAGTTCTTC
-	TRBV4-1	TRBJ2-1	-	CASRAGTAYNEQFF	TGCGCCAGCAGGGCCGGGACTGCTTACAATGAGCAGTTCTTC
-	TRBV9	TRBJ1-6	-	CASSVAGGPSPLHF	TGTGCCAGCAGCGTAGCCGGTGGGCCCTCACCCCTCCACTTT
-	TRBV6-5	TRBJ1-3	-	CASGGDVSGNTIYF	TGTGCCAGCGGGGGGGACGTCTCTGGAAACACCATATATTTT
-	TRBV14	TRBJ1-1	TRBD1	CASSGQGRTEAFF	TGTGCCAGCTCGGGACAGGGGAGGACTGAAGCTTTCTTT
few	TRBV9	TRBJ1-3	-	CASSDQGSTGNTIYF	TGTGCCAGCAGCGATCAGGGTTCAACTGGAAACACCATATATTTT
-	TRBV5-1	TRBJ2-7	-	CASSLQGQPSYEQYF	TGCGCCAGCAGTCTTCAGGGGCAACCTTCCTACGAGCAGTACTTC
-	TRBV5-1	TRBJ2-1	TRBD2	CASSLGPREAYNEQFF	TGCGCCAGCAGCTTGGGTCCTCGGGAGGCCTACAATGAGCAGTTCTTC
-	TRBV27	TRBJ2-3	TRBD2	CASSVAGDTDTQYF	TGTGCCAGCAGTGTAGCGGGAGACACAGATACGCAGTATTTT
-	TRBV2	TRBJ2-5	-	CASSVVGETQYF	TGTGCCAGCAGTGTGGTCGGGGAGACCCAGTACTTC
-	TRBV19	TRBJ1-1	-	CASSRPKYATEAFF	TGTGCCAGTAGTAGGCCCAAATATGCCACTGAAGCTTTCTTT
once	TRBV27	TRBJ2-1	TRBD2	CASSLSLAGGGYNEQFF	TGTGCCAGCAGTTTATCTTTAGCGGGAGGTGGGTACAATGAGCAGTTCTTC
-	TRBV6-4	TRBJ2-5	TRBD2	CASREVAGGGQETQYF	TGTGCCAGCAGGGAAGTAGCGGGGGGTGGTCAAGAGACCCAGTACTTC
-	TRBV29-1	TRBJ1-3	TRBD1	CSAGTELYSGNTIYF	TGCAGCGCTGGGACAGAATTATACTCTGGAAACACCATATATTTT
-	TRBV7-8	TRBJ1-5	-	CASSLASEQPQHF	TGTGCCAGCAGCTTAGCCTCTGAGCAGCCCCAGCATTTT
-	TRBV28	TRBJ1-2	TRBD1	CASRRQGDYGYTF	TGTGCCAGCAGGAGACAGGGGGACTATGGCTACACCTTC
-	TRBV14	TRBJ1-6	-	CASSPLGGERGSPLHF	TGTGCCAGCAGCCCCTTGGGAGGGGAAAGGGGCTCACCCCTCCACTTT
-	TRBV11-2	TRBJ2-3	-	CASSSTLSRGDTQYF	TGTGCCAGCAGCTCTACCCTGTCCAGGGGAGATACGCAGTATTTT
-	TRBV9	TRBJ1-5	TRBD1	CASSVGQGVGQPQHF	TGTGCCAGCAGCGTGGGACAGGGAGTCGGTCAGCCCCAGCATTTT
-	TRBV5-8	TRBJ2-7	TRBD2	CASSLSRTSRSYEQYF	TGTGCCAGCAGCTTGTCTCGGACTAGCAGGTCCTACGAGCAGTACTTC
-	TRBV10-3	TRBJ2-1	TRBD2	CAIRGTSGNTRDYNEQFF	TGTGCCATCAGAGGGACTAGCGGGAATACTAGAGACTACAATGAGCAGTTCTTC
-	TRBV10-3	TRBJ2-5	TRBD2	CAISEGLAGVETQYF	TGTGCCATCAGTGAAGGACTAGCGGGAGTCGAGACCCAGTACTTC
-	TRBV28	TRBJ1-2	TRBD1	CASINPGGGQGAYGYTF	TGTGCCAGCATTAACCCCGGTGGGGGCCAGGGGGCTTATGGCTACACCTTC
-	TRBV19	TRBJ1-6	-	CASSSLPGMDSPLHF	TGTGCCAGTAGTAGCTTACCGGGGATGGATTCACCCCTCCACTTT
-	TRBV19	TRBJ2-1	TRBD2	CASSIDPRGSGRAPEQFF	TGTGCCAGTAGTATAGATCCACGGGGTAGCGGGAGGGCCCCAGAGCAGTTCTTC